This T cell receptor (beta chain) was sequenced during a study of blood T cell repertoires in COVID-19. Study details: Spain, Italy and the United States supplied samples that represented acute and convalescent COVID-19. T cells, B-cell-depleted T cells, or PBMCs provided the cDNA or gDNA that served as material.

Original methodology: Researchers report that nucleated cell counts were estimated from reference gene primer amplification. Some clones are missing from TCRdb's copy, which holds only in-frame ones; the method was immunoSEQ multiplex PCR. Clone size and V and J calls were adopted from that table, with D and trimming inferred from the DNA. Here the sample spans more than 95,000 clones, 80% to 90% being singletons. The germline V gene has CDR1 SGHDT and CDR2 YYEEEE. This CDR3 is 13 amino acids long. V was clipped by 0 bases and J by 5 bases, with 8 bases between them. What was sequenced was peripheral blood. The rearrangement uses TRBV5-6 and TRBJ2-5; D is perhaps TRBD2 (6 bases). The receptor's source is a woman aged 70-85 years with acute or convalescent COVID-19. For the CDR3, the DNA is TGTGCCAGCAGCTTGGATGGGGGGGAGACCCAGTACTTC. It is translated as CASSLDGGETQYF. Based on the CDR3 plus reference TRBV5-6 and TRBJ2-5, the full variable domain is DAGVTQSPTHLIKTRGQQVTLRCSPKSGHDTVSWYQQALGQGPQFIFQYYEEEERQRGNFPDRFSGHQFPNYSSELNVNALLLGDSALYLCASSLDGGETQYFGPGTRLLVL.